The 26 T cell receptor beta chains below all came from one sample that was sequenced in a study of regulatory T cells in long-lasting Graves disease (dated by TCRdb to 2020 to 2022). The meaning of the sample's time point label: newly diagnosed GD, antithyroid drugs for less than 3 months. RNA was extracted from PBMCs in TRIzol for both TCR sequencing and RNA sequencing. Library preparation employed multiplex PCR. Sequencing used an Illumina HiSeq 4000. To build TCR beta libraries, CDR3 regions were amplified by Arm-PCR using iRepertoire HTBI primers. TCRdb passed the public sequencing reads through fastp at Q25 and MiXCR, retaining productive beta sequences. Rows matching on CDR3 protein sequence are summarized as one entry with the most common DNA and genes. Present in this sample are about half a million distinct CDR3 sequences, around 12% of which were seen just once. More than 8% of the sample is in the top ten clones.

Separately, the same data were catalogued under a study of T cells in Graves' hyperthyroidism and ophthalmopathy.

The specimen was peripheral blood mononuclear cells (PBMCs), collected at new diagnosis, from a patient treated with antithyroid drugs. These receptors all stem from a woman in her twenties or thirties with Graves disease. Donor details come from another sample of the same person, matched by shared clones.

This clonotype occurred many times. This chain uses TRBV2 with TRBJ2-7; tentative D call: TRBD1 (6 bases). Germline values: CDR1 SNHLY, CDR2 FYNNEI. V lost 7 bases and J lost 3, with 16 bases in between. The CDR3 covers 14 residues. The CDR3, as DNA: TGTGCCAGCAACCTCCTGGGACAAATCTACGAGCAGTACTTC. As protein: CASNLLGQIYEQYF.

This clonotype was detected once. A much larger clonotype is one base distant, so this may be a read error. V and J are TRBV11-2 and TRBJ2-3, with D possibly matching TRBD2 (7 bases). Germline V gene sequence: CDR1 SGHAT, CDR2 FQNNGV. This CDR3 region has 14 residues. CDR3 bases: TGTGCCAGCTGTGCGGGGGCTGGCACAGATACGCGGTATTTT. It specifies CASCAGAGTDTRYF.

There are a few counts of this clonotype. The chain has TRBV25-1 and TRBJ1-4; no definite D call. This CDR3 is 16 amino acids long. Germline loops: CDR1 MGHDK, CDR2 SYGVNS. V was shortened by 2 bases and J by 0 bases, with 10 bases between the two germline ends. The CDR3 is CASSEIGEATNEKLFF. The DNA of the CDR3 is TGTGCCAGCAGTGAAATCGGGGAAGCAACTAATGAAAAACTGTTTTTT.

In this sample, this clonotype turned up many times. The chain joins TRBV4-1 to TRBJ1-4; tentatively, D is TRBD1 (5 bases). The CDR3 has 17 amino acids. Trimming pared 2 bases from V and 4 bases from J, leaving 17 bases between. Per germline, CDR1 MGHRA and CDR2 YSYEKL. The CDR3 sequence is CASSQTDRQLVNEKLFF. The DNA for the CDR3 is TGCGCCAGCAGCCAAACCGACCGACAGTTGGTTAATGAAAAACTGTTTTTT.

This clonotype was seen repeatedly, ten times or more. The chain carries TRBV11-2 and TRBJ2-7; possibly TRBD2 for D (5 bases). Germline CDR1 reads SGHAT; CDR2 reads FQNNGV. CDR3 length: 14 amino acids. V was trimmed by 7 bases and J by 6 bases, leaving 19 bases between them. The CDR3 sequence: CASTNRSGIFEQYF. The CDR3 DNA sequence: TGTGCCAGCACCAACCGGTCGGGGATCTTCGAGCAGTACTTC.

This clonotype showed up many times. The V gene is TRBV12-3 or TRBV12-4, the J gene TRBJ1-2; the match to TRBD1 covers 10 bases. The CDR3 consists of 14 residues. The V segment lost 6 bases and the J segment 7 bases; nucleotides outside the gene matches: 8. The CDR3 here is CASSRDRGKSGYTF. DNA for the CDR3: TGTGCCAGCAGCCGGGACAGGGGTAAGAGTGGCTACACCTTC.

Only a few counts were recorded for this clonotype. The chain joins TRBV6-1 to TRBJ2-3, with unresolved D. From germline, CDR1 is MNHNS and CDR2 SASEGT. With 7 bases removed from V and 3 bases from J, the gap between germline ends came to 17 bases. The CDR3 spans 15 residues. This CDR3 is CASNSPQFGTDTQYF. The CDR3 bases are TGTGCCAGCAATAGTCCCCAATTCGGGACAGATACGCAGTATTTT.

The V and J genes are TRBV4-1 and TRBJ2-7, with 11 bases lining up with TRBD2. The CDR3 contains 17 residues. From germline, CDR1 is MGHRA and CDR2 YSYEKL. The V and J ends lost 0 bases and 1 base, in that order; junction bases with no gene match: 5. CDR3 coding DNA: TGCGCCAGCAGCCAAGATCTGGGACTAGCGGTATCCTACGAGCAGTACTTC. It is translated as CASSQDLGLAVSYEQYF.

The chain is built from TRBV4-3 and TRBJ1-3; no firm D call. CDR3 length equals 16 residues. Looked up from germline, CDR1 is LGHNA and CDR2 is YSLEER. The germline V and J ends were trimmed by 1 base and 0 bases, with 10 bases remaining between them. CDR3 amino acids: CASSQGTPSSGNTIYF. DNA of the CDR3: TGCGCCAGCAGCCAAGGCACGCCTAGCTCTGGAAACACCATATATTTT.

Note on this clonotype: A much larger clone is a single base away; this may be a read error. The rearrangement joins TRBV18 to TRBJ2-1; 8 bases line up with TRBD2. The CDR3 runs 16 residues. CDR1 and CDR2 from the germline V gene are KGHSH and LQKENI. V lost 2 bases, J lost 3 bases, and 6 bases stayed unmatched. CDR3 in amino acids: CASSPIAGRFYNEQFF. The CDR3 DNA sequence: TGTGCCAGCTCACCAATAGCGGGAAGGTTCTACAATGAGCAGTTCTTC.

This clonotype appeared many times. This chain uses TRBV9 with TRBJ2-7; D possibly corresponds to TRBD1 (5 bases). The CDR3 is 13 residues long. Trimming took 0 bases from V and 6 from J, leaving 10 bases between them. Germline CDR1 is SGDLS and CDR2 is YYNGEE. The CDR3 region has the DNA TGTGCCAGCAGCGTAGTGGTCGACAGCGAGCAGTACTTC. Translation: CASSVVVDSEQYF.

This clonotype came up many times. V and J are TRBV6-2 or TRBV6-3 and TRBJ2-2; D might be TRBD2 (6 bases). Germline CDR1 reads MNHEY; CDR2 reads SVGEGT. The germline V and J ends were trimmed by 6 bases and 7 bases, with 24 bases remaining between them. The CDR3 has 17 residues. CDR3 sequence (DNA): TGTGCCAGCAGCACTCGTACACGGGCGGGAACGGGCGGGGAGCTGTTTTTT. This translates into CASSTRTRAGTGGELFF.

This clonotype has a handful of counts. The V and J genes are TRBV10-3 and TRBJ2-1; maybe TRBD2 (5 bases). The CDR3 contains 17 residues. Trimming cost V 0 bases and J 3 bases, with 15 bases left between them. Germline V CDR1 and CDR2: ENHRY, SYGVKD. This CDR3 is CAISESPGRKDYNEQFF. The CDR3 nucleotides are TGTGCCATCAGTGAGTCGCCGGGGAGAAAAGACTACAATGAGCAGTTCTTC.

This clonotype was seen many times. V is TRBV2 and J is TRBJ1-1, with D hard to call. The CDR3 contains 12 residues. CDR1 and CDR2 from the germline V gene are SNHLY and FYNNEI. Trimming removed 1 base at V and 4 bases at J, with 4 bases between. The CDR3, as DNA: TGTGCCAGCAGTGAAGGGAGCACTGAAGCTTTCTTT. Its protein is CASSEGSTEAFF.

This clonotype was detected many times. The J gene is TRBJ2-1, the V gene TRBV20-1, with TRBD1 matching 9 bases. Trimming at V came to 6 bases and at J to 2 bases, leaving 8 bases not matched to a gene. CDR1 is DFQATT, CDR2 SNEGSKA, per germline (reference sequence). This CDR3 is built from 15 residues. In nucleotides, the CDR3 is TGCAGTGCAAACCGGGACAGGGCCACCTACAATGAGCAGTTCTTC. Protein sequence: CSANRDRATYNEQFF.

This clonotype has ten or more counts. J is TRBJ1-6 and V is TRBV3-1; D is ambiguous. Germline values: CDR1 LGHDT, CDR2 YNNKEL (reference sequence). The CDR3 has 14 residues. The V and J ends lost 3 bases and 7 bases respectively, with 10 bases between them. The DNA for the CDR3 is TGTGCCAGCAGCCAGCGGACGGAGAATTCACCCCTCCACTTT. This translates into CASSQRTENSPLHF.

This clonotype was observed at least ten times. V usage is TRBV2 and J usage is TRBJ2-5, with 9 bases matching TRBD1. Germline CDR1 reads SNHLY; CDR2 reads FYNNEI. V shed 8 bases and J 5 bases; nucleotides not matched to a gene: 6. This CDR3 comprises 13 residues. CDR3: CASSGTGYETQYF. The CDR3 DNA reads as TGTGCCAGCTCGGGGACAGGGTATGAGACCCAGTACTTC.

The V call is TRBV11-2, the J call TRBJ2-1; possible D gene TRBD2, 6 bases. The end of the DNA aligns better with TRBJ2-5, so the J call may be wrong. The CDR3 sequence is 15 residues long. Germline V gene sequence: CDR1 SGHAT, CDR2 FQNNGV. CDR3 sequence (DNA): TGTGCCAGCAGCCCGACCCCGGCGGGATGGGAGACCCAGTACTTC. This codes for CASSPTPAGWETQYF.

This clonotype has a count of ten or more. V usage is TRBV3-1 and J usage is TRBJ1-1; 7 bases agree with TRBD1. The CDR3 is 14 amino acids. CDR1 LGHDT and CDR2 YNNKEL come from the germline V gene (reference sequence). V shed 4 bases, J shed 4 bases, and the junction held 6 bases outside the gene matches. CDR3 sequence reads: CASSRDRTFTEAFF. In DNA form, the CDR3 reads TGTGCCAGCAGCCGGGACAGAACTTTCACTGAAGCTTTCTTT.

The sample holds many counts of this clonotype. The gene calls are TRBV18 and TRBJ2-4, with D possibly being TRBD2 (5 bases). Germline V gene data show CDR1 as KGHSH and CDR2 as LQKENI. CDR3 size: 12 residues. V gave up 4 bases and J gave up 9 bases, with 10 bases separating them. CDR3 in amino acids: CASSQRDPIQYF. DNA of the CDR3: TGTGCCAGCTCACAGAGGGATCCCATTCAGTACTTC.

In its sample, this clonotype was seen many times. An end of the junction does not agree with germline; a read error may underlie this. Here the CDR3 reads CASSLAGQPQHF. In nucleotides, the CDR3 is TGTGCCAGCAGCCTAGCGGGCCAGCCCCAGCATTTT. The chain links TRBV7-9 to TRBJ1-5; no clear D. Germline V CDR1 and CDR2: SEHNR, FQNEAQ (reference sequence). This CDR3 region has 12 residues.

The chain is built from TRBV19 and TRBJ1-1; possible D gene TRBD1, 6 bases. This CDR3 is 15 amino acids long. Germline V CDR1 and CDR2: LNHDA, SQIVND (reference sequence). The V end lost 5 bases, the J end lost 4 bases, and 17 bases lay between the germline ends. The CDR3 nucleotides are TGTGCCAGTAGTTTATCCCCCGGGACATTCACTGAAGCTTTCTTT. Its translation is CASSLSPGTFTEAFF.

This clonotype has more than one count but fewer than ten. V is TRBV28 and J is TRBJ2-7; D unresolved. This CDR3 spans 14 amino acids. The germline gives CDR1 MDHEN, CDR2 SYDVKM. V was trimmed by 3 bases and J by 3 bases, leaving 12 bases between them. This chain's CDR3 is CASSFSQAIYEQYF. DNA for the CDR3: TGTGCCAGCAGTTTCAGCCAGGCGATCTACGAGCAGTACTTC.

This clonotype was seen many times. This chain links TRBV5-1 with TRBJ2-7, with 8 bases aligning to TRBD2. The CDR3 has 17 residues. With V trimmed by 2 bases and J by 2 bases, 12 bases remained unmatched. Per the germline V gene, CDR1 is SGHRS and CDR2 is YFSETQ. The CDR3 loop reads CASSLVSGNSWTYEQYF. Here the CDR3 DNA reads TGCGCCAGCAGCTTAGTTAGCGGGAACTCATGGACCTACGAGCAGTACTTC.

This clonotype was picked up many times. The CDR3 DNA reads as TGTGCCAGCAGCCGCCCCGGGAACACTGAAGCTTTCTTT. This gives the protein CASSRPGNTEAFF. The chain recombines TRBV7-9 with TRBJ1-1; D call uncertain. The V end lost 5 bases, the J end lost 1 base, and 8 bases lay between the germline ends. This CDR3 has 13 residues. Germline V lookup: CDR1 SEHNR, CDR2 FQNEAQ (reference sequence).

V gene TRBV15 combines with J gene TRBJ1-5; D unresolved. Trimming took off 1 base at V and 9 bases at J, with 28 bases between the two ends. Germline-derived CDR1 and CDR2 are LNHNV and YYDKDF (reference sequence). The CDR3 runs to 19 residues. In nucleotides, the CDR3 is TGTGCCACCAGCAGAGTAGTAGAGGTCGGCAATCCCTTAAACCGGCCCCAGCATTTT. Translated, it gives CATSRVVEVGNPLNRPQHF.